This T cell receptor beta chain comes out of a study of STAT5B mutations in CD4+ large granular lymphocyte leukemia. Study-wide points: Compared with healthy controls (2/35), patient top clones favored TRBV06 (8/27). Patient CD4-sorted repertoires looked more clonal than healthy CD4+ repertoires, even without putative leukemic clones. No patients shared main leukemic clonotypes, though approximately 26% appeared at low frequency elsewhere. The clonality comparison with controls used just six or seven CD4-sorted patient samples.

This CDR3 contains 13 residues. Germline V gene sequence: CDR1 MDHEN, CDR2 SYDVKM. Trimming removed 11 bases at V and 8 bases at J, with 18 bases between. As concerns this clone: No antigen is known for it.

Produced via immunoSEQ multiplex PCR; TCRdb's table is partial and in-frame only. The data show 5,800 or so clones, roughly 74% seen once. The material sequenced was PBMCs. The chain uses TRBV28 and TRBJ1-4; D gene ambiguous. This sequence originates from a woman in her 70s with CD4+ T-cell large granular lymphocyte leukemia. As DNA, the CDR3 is TGTGCCGTCCTAGGTGGGGTGGGGGAAAAACTGTTTTTT. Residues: CAVLGGVGEKLFF.